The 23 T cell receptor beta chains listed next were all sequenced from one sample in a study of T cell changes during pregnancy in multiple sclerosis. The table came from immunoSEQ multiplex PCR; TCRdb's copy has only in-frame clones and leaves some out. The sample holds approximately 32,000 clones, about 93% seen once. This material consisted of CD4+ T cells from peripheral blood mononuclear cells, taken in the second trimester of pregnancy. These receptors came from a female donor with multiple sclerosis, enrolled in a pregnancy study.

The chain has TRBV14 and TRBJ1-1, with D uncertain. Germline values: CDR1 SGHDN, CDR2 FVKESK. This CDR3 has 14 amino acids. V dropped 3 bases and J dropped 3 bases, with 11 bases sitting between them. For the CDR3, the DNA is TGTGCCAGCAGCCAGCCGGGAGCTTACACTGAAGCTTTCTTT. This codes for CASSQPGAYTEAFF.

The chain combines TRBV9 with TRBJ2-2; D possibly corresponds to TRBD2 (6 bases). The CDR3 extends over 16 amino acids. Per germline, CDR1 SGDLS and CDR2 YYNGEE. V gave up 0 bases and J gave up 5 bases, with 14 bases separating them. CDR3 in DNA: TGTGCCAGCAGCGTAGGTCTGCGGGACGGGACCGGGGAGCTGTTTTTT. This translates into CASSVGLRDGTGELFF.

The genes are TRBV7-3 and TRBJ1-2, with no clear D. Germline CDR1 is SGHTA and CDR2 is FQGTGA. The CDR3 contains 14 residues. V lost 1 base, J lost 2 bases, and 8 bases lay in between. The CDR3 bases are TGTGCCAGCAGCTTAAGTAGCGGGAACTATGGCTACACCTTC. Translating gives CASSLSSGNYGYTF.

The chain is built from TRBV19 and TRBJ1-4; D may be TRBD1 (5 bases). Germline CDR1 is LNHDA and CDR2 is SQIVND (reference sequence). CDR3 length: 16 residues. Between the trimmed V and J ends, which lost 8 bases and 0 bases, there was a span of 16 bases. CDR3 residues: CASLPRAGATNEKLFF. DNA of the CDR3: TGTGCCAGTTTGCCTCGGGCGGGGGCAACTAATGAAAAACTGTTTTTT. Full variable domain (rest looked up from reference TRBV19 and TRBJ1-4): DGGITQSPKYLFRKEGQNVTLSCEQNLNHDAMYWYRQDPGQGLRLIYYSQIVNDFQKGDIAEGYSVSREKKESFPLTVTSAQKNPTAFYLCASLPRAGATNEKLFFGSGTQLSVL.

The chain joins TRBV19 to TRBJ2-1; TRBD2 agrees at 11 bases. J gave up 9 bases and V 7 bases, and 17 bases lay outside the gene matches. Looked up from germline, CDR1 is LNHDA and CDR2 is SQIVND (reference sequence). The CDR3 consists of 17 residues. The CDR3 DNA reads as TGTGCCAGTACCACCAACAAACTAGCGGGAGTTAGTGGTGAGCAGTTCTTC. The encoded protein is CASTTNKLAGVSGEQFF.

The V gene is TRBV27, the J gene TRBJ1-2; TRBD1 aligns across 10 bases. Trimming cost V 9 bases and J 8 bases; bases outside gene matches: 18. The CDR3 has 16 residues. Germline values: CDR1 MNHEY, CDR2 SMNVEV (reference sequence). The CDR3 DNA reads TGTGCCAGTAGACCTGAGATGATGGACAGGGGGAAAGGCTACACCTTC. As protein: CASRPEMMDRGKGYTF.

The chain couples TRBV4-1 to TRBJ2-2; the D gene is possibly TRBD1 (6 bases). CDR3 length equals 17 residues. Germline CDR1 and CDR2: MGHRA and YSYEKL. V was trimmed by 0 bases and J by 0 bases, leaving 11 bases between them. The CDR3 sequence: CASSQDRDTSNTGELFF. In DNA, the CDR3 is TGCGCCAGCAGCCAAGATCGGGACACCTCGAACACCGGGGAGCTGTTTTTT.

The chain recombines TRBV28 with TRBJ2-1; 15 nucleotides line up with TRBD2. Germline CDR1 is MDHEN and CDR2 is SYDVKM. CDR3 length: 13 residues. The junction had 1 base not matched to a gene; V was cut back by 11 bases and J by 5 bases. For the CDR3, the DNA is TGTGCCGGGACTAGCGGGAGGCACAATGAGCAGTTCTTC. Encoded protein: CAGTSGRHNEQFF.

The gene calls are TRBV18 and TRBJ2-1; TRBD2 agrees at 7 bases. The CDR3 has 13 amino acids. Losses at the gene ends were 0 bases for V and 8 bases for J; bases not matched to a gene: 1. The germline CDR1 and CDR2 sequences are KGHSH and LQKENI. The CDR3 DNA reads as TGTGCCAGCTCACCACCGGCGGGGGATGAGCAGTTCTTC. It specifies CASSPPAGDEQFF.

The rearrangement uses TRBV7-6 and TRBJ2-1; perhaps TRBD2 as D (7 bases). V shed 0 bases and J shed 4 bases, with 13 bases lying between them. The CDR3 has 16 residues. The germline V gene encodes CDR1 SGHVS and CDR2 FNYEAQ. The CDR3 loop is CASSLAEGGRYNEQFF. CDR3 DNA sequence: TGTGCCAGCAGCTTAGCTGAGGGGGGGCGGTACAATGAGCAGTTCTTC.

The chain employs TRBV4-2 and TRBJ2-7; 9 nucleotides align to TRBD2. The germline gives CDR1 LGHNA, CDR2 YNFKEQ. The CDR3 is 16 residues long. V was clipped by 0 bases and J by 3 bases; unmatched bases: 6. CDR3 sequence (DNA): TGTGCCAGCAGCCAAGAAACGCGGGAGGGCCTCTACGAGCAGTACTTC. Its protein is CASSQETREGLYEQYF.

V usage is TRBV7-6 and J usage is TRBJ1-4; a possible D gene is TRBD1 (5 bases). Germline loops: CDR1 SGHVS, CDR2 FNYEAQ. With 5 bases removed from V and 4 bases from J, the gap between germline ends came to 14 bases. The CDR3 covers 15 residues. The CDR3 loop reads CASSPRYRFNEKLFF. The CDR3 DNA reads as TGTGCCAGCAGCCCAAGGTACAGGTTTAATGAAAAACTGTTTTTT.

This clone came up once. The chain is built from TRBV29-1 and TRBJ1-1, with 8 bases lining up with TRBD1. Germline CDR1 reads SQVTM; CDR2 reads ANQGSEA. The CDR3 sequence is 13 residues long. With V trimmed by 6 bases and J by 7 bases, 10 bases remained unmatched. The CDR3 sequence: CSVGTGDSHEAFF. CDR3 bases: TGCAGCGTCGGGACAGGCGATTCGCATGAAGCTTTCTTT. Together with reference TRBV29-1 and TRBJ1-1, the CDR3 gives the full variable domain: SAVISQKPSRDICQRGTSLTIQCQVDSQVTMMFWYRQQPGQSLTLIATANQGSEATYESGFVIDKFPISRPNLTFSTLTVSNMSPEDSSIYLCSVGTGDSHEAFFGQGTRLTVV.

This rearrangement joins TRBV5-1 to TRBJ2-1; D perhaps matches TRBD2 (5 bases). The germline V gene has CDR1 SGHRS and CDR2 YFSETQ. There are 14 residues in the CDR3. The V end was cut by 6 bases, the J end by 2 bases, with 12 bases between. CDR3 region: CASKEADAYNEQFF. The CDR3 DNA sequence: TGCGCCAGCAAGGAAGCGGACGCCTACAATGAGCAGTTCTTC.

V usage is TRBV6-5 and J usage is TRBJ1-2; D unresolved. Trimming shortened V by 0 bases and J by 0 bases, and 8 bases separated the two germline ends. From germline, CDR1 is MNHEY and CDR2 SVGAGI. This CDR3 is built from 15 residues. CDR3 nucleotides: TGTGCCAGCAGTTACTCGGGCAGCCCTAACTATGGCTACACCTTC. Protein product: CASSYSGSPNYGYTF.

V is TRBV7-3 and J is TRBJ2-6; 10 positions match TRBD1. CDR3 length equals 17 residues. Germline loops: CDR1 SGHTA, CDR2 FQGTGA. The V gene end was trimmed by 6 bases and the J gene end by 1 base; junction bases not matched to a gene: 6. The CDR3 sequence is CASRTGTGESGANVLTF. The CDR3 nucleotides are TGTGCCAGCAGGACCGGGACAGGGGAATCTGGGGCCAACGTCCTGACTTTC. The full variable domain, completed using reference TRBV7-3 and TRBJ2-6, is GAGVSQTPSNKVTEKGKYVELRCDPISGHTALYWYRQSLGQGPEFLIYFQGTGAADDSGLPNDRFFAVRPEGSVSTLKIQRTERGDSAVYLCASRTGTGESGANVLTFGAGSRLTVL.

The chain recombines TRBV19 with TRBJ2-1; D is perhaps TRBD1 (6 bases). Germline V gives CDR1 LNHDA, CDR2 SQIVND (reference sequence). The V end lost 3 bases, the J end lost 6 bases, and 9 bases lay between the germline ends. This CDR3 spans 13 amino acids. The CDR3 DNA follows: TGTGCCAGTAGTATCCCAGGGGTCAATGAGCAGTTCTTC. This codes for CASSIPGVNEQFF. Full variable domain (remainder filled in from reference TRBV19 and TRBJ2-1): DGGITQSPKYLFRKEGQNVTLSCEQNLNHDAMYWYRQDPGQGLRLIYYSQIVNDFQKGDIAEGYSVSREKKESFPLTVTSAQKNPTAFYLCASSIPGVNEQFFGPGTRLTVL.

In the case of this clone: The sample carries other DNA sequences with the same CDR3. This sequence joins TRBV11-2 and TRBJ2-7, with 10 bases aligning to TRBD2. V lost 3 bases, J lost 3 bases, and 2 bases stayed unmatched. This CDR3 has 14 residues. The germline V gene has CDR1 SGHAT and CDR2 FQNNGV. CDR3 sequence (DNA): TGTGCCAGCAGCTTCTCTAGCGGGAGCTACGAGCAGTACTTC. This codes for CASSFSSGSYEQYF.

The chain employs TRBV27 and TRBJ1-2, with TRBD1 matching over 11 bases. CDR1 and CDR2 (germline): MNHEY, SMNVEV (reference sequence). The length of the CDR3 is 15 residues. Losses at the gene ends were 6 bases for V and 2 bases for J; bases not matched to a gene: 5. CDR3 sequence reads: CASSSRDRGNYGYTF. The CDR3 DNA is TGTGCCAGCAGCTCGAGGGACAGGGGGAACTATGGCTACACCTTC.

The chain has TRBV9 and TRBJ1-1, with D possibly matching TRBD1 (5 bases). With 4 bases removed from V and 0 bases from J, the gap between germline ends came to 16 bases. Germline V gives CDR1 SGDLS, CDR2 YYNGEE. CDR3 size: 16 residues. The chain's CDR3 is CASSPHVGGMNTEAFF. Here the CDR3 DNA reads TGTGCCAGCAGCCCCCATGTCGGGGGGATGAACACTGAAGCTTTCTTT. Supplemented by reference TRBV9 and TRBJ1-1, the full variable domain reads DSGVTQTPKHLITATGQRVTLRCSPRSGDLSVYWYQQSLDQGLQFLIQYYNGEERAKGNILERFSAQQFPDLHSELNLSSLELGDSALYFCASSPHVGGMNTEAFFGQGTRLTVV.

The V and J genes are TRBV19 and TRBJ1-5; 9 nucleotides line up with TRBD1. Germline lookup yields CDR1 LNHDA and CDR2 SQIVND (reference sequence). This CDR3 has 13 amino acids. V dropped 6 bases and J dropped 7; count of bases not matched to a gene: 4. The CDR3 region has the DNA TGTGCCAGTAGGGCACAGGGGGCGCAGCCCCAGCATTTT. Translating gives CASRAQGAQPQHF.

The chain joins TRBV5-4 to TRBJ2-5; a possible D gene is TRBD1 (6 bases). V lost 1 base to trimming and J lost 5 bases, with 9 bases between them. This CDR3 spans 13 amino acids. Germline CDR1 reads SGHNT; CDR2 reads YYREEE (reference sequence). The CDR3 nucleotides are TGTGCCAGCAGCTTGAGGACAGTGGAGACCCAGTACTTC. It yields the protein CASSLRTVETQYF.

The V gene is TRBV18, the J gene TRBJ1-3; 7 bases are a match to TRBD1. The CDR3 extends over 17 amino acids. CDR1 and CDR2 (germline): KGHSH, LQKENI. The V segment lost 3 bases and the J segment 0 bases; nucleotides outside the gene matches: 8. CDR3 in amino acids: CASSPLSDRNSGNTIYF. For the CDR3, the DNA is TGTGCCAGCTCACCCCTCTCGGACAGGAACTCTGGAAACACCATATATTTT.